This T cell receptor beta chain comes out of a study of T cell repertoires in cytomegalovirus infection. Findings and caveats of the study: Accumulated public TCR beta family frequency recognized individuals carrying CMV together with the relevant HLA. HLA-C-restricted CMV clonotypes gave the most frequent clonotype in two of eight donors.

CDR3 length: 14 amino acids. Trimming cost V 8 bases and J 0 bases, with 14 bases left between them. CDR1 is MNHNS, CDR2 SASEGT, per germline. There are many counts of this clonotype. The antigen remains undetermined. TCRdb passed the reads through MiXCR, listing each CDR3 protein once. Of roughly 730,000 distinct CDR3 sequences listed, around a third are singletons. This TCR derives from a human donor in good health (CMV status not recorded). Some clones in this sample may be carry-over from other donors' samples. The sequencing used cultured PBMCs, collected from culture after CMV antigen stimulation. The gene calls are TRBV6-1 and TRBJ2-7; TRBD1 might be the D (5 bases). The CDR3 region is CASLQVSSSYEQYF. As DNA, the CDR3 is TGTGCCAGCCTACAGGTATCAAGCTCCTACGAGCAGTACTTC.